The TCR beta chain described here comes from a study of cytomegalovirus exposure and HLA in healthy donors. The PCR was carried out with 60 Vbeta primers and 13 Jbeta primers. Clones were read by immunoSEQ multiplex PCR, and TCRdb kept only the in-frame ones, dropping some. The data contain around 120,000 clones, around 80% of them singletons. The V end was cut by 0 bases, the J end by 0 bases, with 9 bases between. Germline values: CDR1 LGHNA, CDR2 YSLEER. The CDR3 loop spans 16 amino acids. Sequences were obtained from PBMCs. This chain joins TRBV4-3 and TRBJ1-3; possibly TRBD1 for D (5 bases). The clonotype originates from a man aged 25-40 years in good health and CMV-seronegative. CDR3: CASSQDTGLSGNTIYF. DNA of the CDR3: TGCGCCAGCAGCCAAGACACAGGCCTCTCTGGAAACACCATATATTTT.